This entry lists 7 T cell receptor beta chains sequenced from one sample in a study of blood T cell repertoires in COVID-19. The table came from immunoSEQ multiplex PCR; TCRdb's copy has only in-frame clones and leaves some out. The sample comprises about 300,000 clones, roughly 85% of which are singletons, and about 14% rests with the top ten. Material: peripheral blood. All receptors come from a human donor in a cohort sampled during active COVID-19.

The sample holds a few counts of this clone. This chain's CDR3 is CASSRATSGSYEQYF. The CDR3 DNA reads as TGCGCCAGCAGCCGTGCGACTAGCGGCTCCTACGAGCAGTACTTC. The chain has TRBV4-1 and TRBJ2-7; TRBD2 matches 9 bases. The CDR3 covers 15 residues. Germline trimming cut 4 bases from V and 0 bases from J; bases unmatched to any gene: 4. Germline V gives CDR1 MGHRA, CDR2 YSYEKL.

The chain links TRBV7-3 to TRBJ2-2; D perhaps matches TRBD1 (6 bases). The CDR3 is made up of 15 amino acids. Trimming stripped 0 bases from V and 7 bases from J, with 12 bases between. Germline assignment: CDR1 SGHTA and CDR2 FQGTGA. The CDR3 DNA follows: TGTGCCAGCAGCTTAACGGGCAGGGGAAACGGGGAGCTGTTTTTT. Translated, it gives CASSLTGRGNGELFF.

The chain recombines TRBV29-1 with TRBJ2-1; 10 bases are a match to TRBD2. The CDR3 contains 16 residues. CDR1 is SQVTM and CDR2 is ANQGSEA in the germline V gene. Unmatched junction bases numbered 12, after V lost 7 bases and J lost 3 bases. CDR3 sequence (DNA): TGCAGCGGCGGCTTGGGGGGACTAGCGCACTACAATGAGCAGTTCTTC. Translating it yields CSGGLGGLAHYNEQFF.

The V call is TRBV6-5, the J call TRBJ1-2; 8 bases map to TRBD1. The CDR3 covers 14 residues. The V segment lost 7 bases and the J segment 8 bases; nucleotides outside the gene matches: 12. Germline V gene lookup returns CDR1 MNHEY and CDR2 SVGAGI. This CDR3 is CASIPLLRTGGYTF. CDR3 sequence (DNA): TGTGCCAGCATCCCTCTACTGAGGACAGGGGGCTACACCTTC.

The CDR3 protein is CASSDRGSRSYEQYF. As DNA, the CDR3 is TGTGCCAGCAGCGACAGGGGCTCCCGCTCCTACGAGCAGTACTTC. The rearrangement uses TRBV6-6 and TRBJ2-7; 8 bases are a match to TRBD1. CDR3 length: 15 amino acids. The germline V gene has CDR1 MNHNY and CDR2 SVGAGI (reference sequence). J lost 0 bases, V lost 6 bases, and 7 bases had no gene match.

The chain recombines TRBV5-1 with TRBJ2-1, with 7 bases fitting TRBD1. This CDR3 has 16 amino acids. V trimming: 0 bases; J trimming: 2 bases; junction bases outside the gene matches: 5. Germline CDR1 reads SGHRS; CDR2 reads YFSETQ. As DNA, the CDR3 is TGCGCCAGCAGCTTGGCAGTTCAGGGGGCCTACAATGAGCAGTTCTTC. Translated: CASSLAVQGAYNEQFF.

The chain employs TRBV18 and TRBJ1-1; weak D call: TRBD1 (5 bases). The CDR3 consists of 15 residues. V lost 6 bases, J lost 1 base, and 15 bases lay in between. Germline CDR1 KGHSH, CDR2 LQKENI. The CDR3 coding sequence is TGTGCCAGCTCCCAAGGCGGGGCTCAGAACACTGAAGCTTTCTTT. Residues: CASSQGGAQNTEAFF.